Included here is one TCR beta chain sequence, with context. Antigen unknown. The data were obtained in a study of siplizumab effects on memory and regulatory T cells. Study-level results: With siplizumab, cumulative frequency of CD4+ memory-derived alloreactive sequences dropped significantly. The Treg-derived share of mappable alloreactive CD4+ clones averaged roughly 70% with siplizumab and 26.9% in controls. The apparent diversity of naive T cells exceeded that of memory cells, and naive T cells seemed to make a major contribution to the alloresponse.

Every sample had approximately 10^5 of its TCR templates assayed. Sequencing was performed with immunoSEQ multiplex PCR; in TCRdb, only in-frame clones are kept and a portion is missing. Here the sample spans about 52,000 clones, about 97% being singletons. The sequence was obtained from a human donor in good health. The source material was naive CD4+ T cells sorted from blood.

The DNA of the CDR3 is TGTGCCAGCAGCCTGCCCCGGTCAGCGGCCAAAAACATTCAGTACTTC. This encodes CASSLPRSAAKNIQYF. The V and J genes are TRBV5-5 and TRBJ2-4; D is undetermined. The V end was cut by 4 bases, the J end by 1 base, with 15 bases between. This CDR3 has 16 amino acids. Germline lookup yields CDR1 SGHKS and CDR2 YYEKEE (reference sequence).